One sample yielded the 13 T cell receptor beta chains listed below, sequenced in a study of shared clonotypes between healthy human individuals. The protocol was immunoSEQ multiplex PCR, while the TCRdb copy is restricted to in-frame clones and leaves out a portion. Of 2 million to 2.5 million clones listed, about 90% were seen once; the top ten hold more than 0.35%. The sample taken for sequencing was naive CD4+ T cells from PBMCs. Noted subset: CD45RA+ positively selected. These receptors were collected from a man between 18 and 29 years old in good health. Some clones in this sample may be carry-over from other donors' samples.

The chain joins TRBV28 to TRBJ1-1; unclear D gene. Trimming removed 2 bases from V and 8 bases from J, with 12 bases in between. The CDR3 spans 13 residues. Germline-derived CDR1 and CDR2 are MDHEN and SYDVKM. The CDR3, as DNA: TGTGCCAGCAGTTTAATCGGGCTTAGAGAAGCTTTCTTT. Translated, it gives CASSLIGLREAFF.

The DNA for the CDR3 is TGCGCCAGCAGCTACGGACTAGCGGGAGTTCTTTATGCAGATACGCAGTATTTT. The encoded protein is CASSYGLAGVLYADTQYF. V is TRBV5-1 and J is TRBJ2-3; 13 nucleotides match TRBD2. J gave up 4 bases and V 3 bases, and 11 bases lay outside the gene matches. Germline values: CDR1 SGHRS, CDR2 YFSETQ. This CDR3 spans 18 amino acids. Full variable domain (rest looked up from reference TRBV5-1 and TRBJ2-3): KAGVTQTPRYLIKTRGQQVTLSCSPISGHRSVSWYQQTPGQGLQFLFEYFSETQRNKGNFPGRFSGRQFSNSRSEMNVSTLELGDSALYLCASSYGLAGVLYADTQYFGPGTRLTVL.

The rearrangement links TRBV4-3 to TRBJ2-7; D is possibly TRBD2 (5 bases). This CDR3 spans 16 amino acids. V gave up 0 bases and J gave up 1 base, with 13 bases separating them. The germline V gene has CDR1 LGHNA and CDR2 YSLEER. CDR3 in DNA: TGCGCCAGCAGCCAAGATACCGGGATAGGGTCCTACGAGCAGTACTTC. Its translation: CASSQDTGIGSYEQYF.

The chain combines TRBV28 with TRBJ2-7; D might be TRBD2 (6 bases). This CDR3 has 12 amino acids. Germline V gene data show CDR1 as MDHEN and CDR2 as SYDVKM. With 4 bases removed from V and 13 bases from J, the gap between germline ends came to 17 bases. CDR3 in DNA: TGTGCCAGCAGTTCCCCAAGGGACTCCCGCTACTTC. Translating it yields CASSSPRDSRYF.

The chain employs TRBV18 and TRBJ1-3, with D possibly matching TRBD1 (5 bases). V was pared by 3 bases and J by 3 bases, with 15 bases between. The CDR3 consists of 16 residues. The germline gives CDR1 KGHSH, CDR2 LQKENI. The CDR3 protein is CASSPGTARGGNTIYF. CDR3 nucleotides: TGTGCCAGCTCACCCGGGACCGCAAGAGGTGGAAACACCATATATTTT.

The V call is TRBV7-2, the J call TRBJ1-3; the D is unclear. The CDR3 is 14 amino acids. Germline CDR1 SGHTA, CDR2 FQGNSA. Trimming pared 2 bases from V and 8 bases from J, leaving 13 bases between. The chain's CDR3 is CASSLQGPPDTIYF. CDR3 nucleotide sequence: TGTGCCAGCAGCTTACAAGGCCCACCGGACACCATATATTTT.

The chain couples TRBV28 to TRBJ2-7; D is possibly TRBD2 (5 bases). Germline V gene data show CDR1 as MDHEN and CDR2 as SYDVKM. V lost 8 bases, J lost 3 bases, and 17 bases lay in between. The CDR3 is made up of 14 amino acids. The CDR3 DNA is TGTGCCAGCCCACCCCCGGGAACCAGCTACGAGCAGTACTTC. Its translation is CASPPPGTSYEQYF.

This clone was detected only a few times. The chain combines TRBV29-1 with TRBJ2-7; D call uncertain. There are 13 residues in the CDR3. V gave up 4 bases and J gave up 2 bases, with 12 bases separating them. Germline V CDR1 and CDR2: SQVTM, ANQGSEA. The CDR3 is CSVGVTTPYEQYF. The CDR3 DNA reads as TGCAGCGTTGGCGTGACAACACCCTACGAGCAGTACTTC.

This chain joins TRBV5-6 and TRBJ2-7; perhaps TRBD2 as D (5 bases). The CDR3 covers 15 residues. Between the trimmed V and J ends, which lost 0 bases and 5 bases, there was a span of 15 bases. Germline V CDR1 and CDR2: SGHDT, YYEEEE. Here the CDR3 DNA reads TGTGCCAGCAGCTTGGGCGGCACCGGAGGAGACGAGCAGTACTTC. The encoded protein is CASSLGGTGGDEQYF. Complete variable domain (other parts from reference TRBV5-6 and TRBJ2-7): DAGVTQSPTHLIKTRGQQVTLRCSPKSGHDTVSWYQQALGQGPQFIFQYYEEEERQRGNFPDRFSGHQFPNYSSELNVNALLLGDSALYLCASSLGGTGGDEQYFGPGTRLTVT.

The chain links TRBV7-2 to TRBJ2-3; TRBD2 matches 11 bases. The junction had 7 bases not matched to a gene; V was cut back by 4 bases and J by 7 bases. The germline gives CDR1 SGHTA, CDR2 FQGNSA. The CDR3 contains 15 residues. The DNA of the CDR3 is TGTGCCAGCAGCTCAGGGACTAGCGGAGAACATACGCAGTATTTT. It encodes CASSSGTSGEHTQYF. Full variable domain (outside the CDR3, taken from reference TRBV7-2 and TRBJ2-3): GAGVSQSPSNKVTEKGKDVELRCDPISGHTALYWYRQSLGQGLEFLIYFQGNSAPDKSGLPSDRFSAERTGGSVSTLTIQRTQQEDSAVYLCASSSGTSGEHTQYFGPGTRLTVL.

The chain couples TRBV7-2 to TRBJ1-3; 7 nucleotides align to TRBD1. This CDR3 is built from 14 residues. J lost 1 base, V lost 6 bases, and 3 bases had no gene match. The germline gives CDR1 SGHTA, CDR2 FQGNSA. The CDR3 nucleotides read TGTGCCAGCAGACAGACAGGGTCTGGAAACACCATATATTTT. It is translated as CASRQTGSGNTIYF.

The CDR3 region is CASLSNSRVGYTF. The CDR3 DNA reads as TGTGCCAGCCTATCAAACTCCAGGGTAGGCTACACCTTC. V gene TRBV6-1 combines with J gene TRBJ1-2, with D possibly TRBD1 on 5 matching bases. Germline V gene lookup returns CDR1 MNHNS and CDR2 SASEGT. This CDR3 is built from 13 residues. Trimming took off 8 bases at V and 8 bases at J, with 18 bases between the two ends.

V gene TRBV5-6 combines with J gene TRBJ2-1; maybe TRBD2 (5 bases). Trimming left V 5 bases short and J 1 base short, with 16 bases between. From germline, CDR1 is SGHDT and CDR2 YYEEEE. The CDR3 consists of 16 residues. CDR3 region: CASRRGGPPSYNEQFF. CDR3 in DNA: TGTGCCAGCAGGCGAGGAGGCCCTCCATCCTACAATGAGCAGTTCTTC.